This T cell receptor beta chain was obtained from a study of graft-versus-host responses after intestinal transplantation. Study-wide context: Recipients uniformly received anti-thymocyte globulin induction, followed by tacrolimus and steroids for approximately 3 years.

Study-level points and caveats: The authors found GvH clones in recipient marrow, some appearing first in ileum or blood.

The CDR3 is made up of 14 amino acids. V shed 0 bases and J shed 7 bases, with 10 bases lying between them. The method was immunoSEQ multiplex PCR; TCRdb's version includes in-frame clones alone and lacks a portion of them. The repertoire consists of around 50,000 clones, with over 85% occurring once and the leading ten covering around 1.5%. A remark on this clone: Its antigen is not identified.

This sequence originates from a human patient who received an intestinal transplant, so some T cells may come from the graft donor. The specimen comprised PBMCs, sampled 26 days after transplant. The chain is built from TRBV23-1 and TRBJ1-5; possibly TRBD1 for D (5 bases). TRBV23-1 is flagged as an ORF with uncertain function. CDR3 loop: CASSQSGGGQPQHF. The CDR3 DNA is TGCGCCAGCAGTCAATCTGGCGGGGGACAGCCCCAGCATTTT.